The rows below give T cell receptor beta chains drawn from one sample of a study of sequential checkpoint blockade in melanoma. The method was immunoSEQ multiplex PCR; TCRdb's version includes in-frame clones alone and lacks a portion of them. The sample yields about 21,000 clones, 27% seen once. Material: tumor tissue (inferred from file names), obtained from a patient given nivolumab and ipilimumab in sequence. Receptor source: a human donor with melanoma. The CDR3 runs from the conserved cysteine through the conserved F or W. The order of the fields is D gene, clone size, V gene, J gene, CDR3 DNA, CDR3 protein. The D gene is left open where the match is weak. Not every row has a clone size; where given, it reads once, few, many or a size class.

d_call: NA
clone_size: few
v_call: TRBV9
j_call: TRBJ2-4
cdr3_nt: TGTGCCAGCAGCGTGTATGGCGAAAACATTCAGTACTTC
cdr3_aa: CASSVYGENIQYF

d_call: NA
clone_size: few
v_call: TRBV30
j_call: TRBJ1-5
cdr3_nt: TGTGCCTGGAGTGGAACCGGGTTTCGGGAGCCCCAGCATTTT
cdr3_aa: CAWSGTGFREPQHF

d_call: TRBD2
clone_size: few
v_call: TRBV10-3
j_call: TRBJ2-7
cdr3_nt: TGTGCCATCAGTGAGTCGGTACTAGCGGGAGACGAGCAGTACTTC
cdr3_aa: CAISESVLAGDEQYF

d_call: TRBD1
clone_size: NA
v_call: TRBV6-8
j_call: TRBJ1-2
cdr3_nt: TGTGCCAGCAGTGCAACCACAGGGGGCGATGGCTACACCTTC
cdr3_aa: CASSATTGGDGYTF

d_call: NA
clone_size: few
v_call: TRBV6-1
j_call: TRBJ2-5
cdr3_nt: TGTGCCAGCAGTGAAGCGAGGACTATGCAAGAGACCCAGTACTTC
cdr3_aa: CASSEARTMQETQYF

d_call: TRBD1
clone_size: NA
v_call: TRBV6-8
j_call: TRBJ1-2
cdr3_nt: TGTGCCAGCAGTCGACAGGGTAACTATGGCTACACCTTC
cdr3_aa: CASSRQGNYGYTF

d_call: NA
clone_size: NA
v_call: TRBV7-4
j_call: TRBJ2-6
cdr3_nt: TGTGCCAGCAGCTCCTCTGGGGCCAACGTCCTGACTTTC
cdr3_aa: CASSSSGANVLTF

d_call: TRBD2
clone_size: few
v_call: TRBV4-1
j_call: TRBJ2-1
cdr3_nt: TGCGCCAGCAGCCAAGTAGCGGGGGGGCCGGAGAATGAGCAGTTCTTC
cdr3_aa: CASSQVAGGPENEQFF

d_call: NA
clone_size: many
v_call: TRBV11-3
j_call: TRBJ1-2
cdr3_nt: TGTGCCAGCAGCCCCCTCCCATCGGGCGGTGGCTACACCTTC
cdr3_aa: CASSPLPSGGGYTF

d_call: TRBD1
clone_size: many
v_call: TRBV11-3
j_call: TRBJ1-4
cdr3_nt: TGTGCCAGCAGCCTTAGATGGACAGGGGGCGAAAAACTGTTTTTT
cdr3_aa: CASSLRWTGGEKLFF